This section outlines one T cell receptor (beta chain) sequence together with its context. The protocol was immunoSEQ multiplex PCR, while the TCRdb copy is restricted to in-frame clones and leaves out a portion. Of 300,000 to 400,000 clones listed, 90% are singletons. V lost 0 bases and J lost 3, with 11 bases in between. The CDR3 contains 15 residues. The germline gives CDR1 SGHTS, CDR2 YDEGEE. This sample was included in a study of blood T cell repertoires in COVID-19. Study summary: Acute and convalescent COVID-19 samples came from the United States, Italy and Spain. T cells, B-cell-depleted T cells, or PBMCs supplied cDNA or gDNA.

One Seattle source followed patients from active infection through their disease course. Sequencing was performed on peripheral blood. V and J are TRBV5-8 and TRBJ2-3; D call uncertain. The TCR comes from a woman aged 25 to 39 with COVID-19, enrolled during active disease. The DNA for the CDR3 is TGTGCCAGCAGCTTGGGTAATAGCCCGACAGATACGCAGTATTTT. Amino acid sequence: CASSLGNSPTDTQYF.